One TCR beta chain is described in this entry. Trimming took 2 bases from V and 4 from J, leaving 18 bases between them. Germline CDR1 is LGHDT and CDR2 is YNNKEL (reference sequence). The CDR3 runs to 16 residues. This record comes from a study of molecular identifiers for immune sequencing clone quantification. TCRdb passed the PCR reads through MiXCR, listing each CDR3 protein once. The sample contains about 640,000 distinct CDR3 sequences, roughly 21% of which appear only once. Using a CD8+CD4-CCR7+CD45RA+ phenotype, naive CD8 T cells were sorted. The clonotype comes from a human donor in good health. Some libraries in this study had Jurkat cell RNA spiked in. Sequences were obtained from naive CD8+ T cells from blood, with Jurkat cell RNA spiked in. Subset reported: FACS-sorted CD8+CD4-CCR7+CD45RA+ naive T cells. This rearrangement joins TRBV3-1 to TRBJ2-7, with D unclear. The CDR3 DNA is TGTGCCAGCAGCCAAACAAACCACGACAACCGTTACGAGCAGTACTTC. Translating gives CASSQTNHDNRYEQYF.